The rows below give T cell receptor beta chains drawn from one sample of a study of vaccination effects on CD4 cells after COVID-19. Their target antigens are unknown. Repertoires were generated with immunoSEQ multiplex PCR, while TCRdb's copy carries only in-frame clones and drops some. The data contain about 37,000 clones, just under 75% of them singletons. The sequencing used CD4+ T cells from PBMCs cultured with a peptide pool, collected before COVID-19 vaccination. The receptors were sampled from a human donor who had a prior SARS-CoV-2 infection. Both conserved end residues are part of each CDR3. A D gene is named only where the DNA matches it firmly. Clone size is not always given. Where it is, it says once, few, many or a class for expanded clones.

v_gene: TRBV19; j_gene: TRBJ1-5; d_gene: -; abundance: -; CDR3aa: CASQDLRGNQPQHF; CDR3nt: TGTGCCAGTCAAGATTTGCGTGGCAATCAGCCCCAGCATTTT
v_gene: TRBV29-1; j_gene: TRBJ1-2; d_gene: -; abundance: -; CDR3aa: CSVDTGGRRNYGYTF; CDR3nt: TGCAGCGTTGACACAGGCGGACGTCGTAACTATGGCTACACCTTC
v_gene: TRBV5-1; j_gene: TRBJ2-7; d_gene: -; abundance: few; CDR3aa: CASSLVAGRGGEQYF; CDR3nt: TGCGCCAGCAGCTTGGTAGCAGGCCGTGGAGGGGAGCAGTACTTC
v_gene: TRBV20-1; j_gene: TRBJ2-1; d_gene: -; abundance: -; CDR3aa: CSAHSYNEQFF; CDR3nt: TGCAGTGCCCATTCATACAATGAGCAGTTCTTC
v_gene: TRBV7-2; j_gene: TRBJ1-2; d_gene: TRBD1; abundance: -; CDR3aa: CASSLKTGGNYGYTF; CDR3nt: TGTGCCAGCAGCTTAAAGACAGGGGGCAACTATGGCTACACCTTC
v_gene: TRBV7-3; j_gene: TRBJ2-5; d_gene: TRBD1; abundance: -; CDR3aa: CASPRGRETQYF; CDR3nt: TGTGCCAGCCCGAGGGGGCGAGAGACCCAGTACTTC
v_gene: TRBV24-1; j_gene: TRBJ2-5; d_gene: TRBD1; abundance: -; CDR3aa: CATSATGTAEETQYF; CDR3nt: TGTGCCACCAGTGCTACCGGGACAGCGGAAGAGACCCAGTACTTC
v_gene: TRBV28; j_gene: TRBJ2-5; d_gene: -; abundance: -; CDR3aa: CASRFTGGTQYF; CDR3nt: TGTGCCAGCAGATTTACCGGGGGGACCCAGTACTTC
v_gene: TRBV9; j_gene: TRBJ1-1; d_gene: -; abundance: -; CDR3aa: CASSDLRGVMNTEAFF; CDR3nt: TGTGCCAGCAGCGACTTAAGGGGGGTTATGAACACTGAAGCTTTCTTT
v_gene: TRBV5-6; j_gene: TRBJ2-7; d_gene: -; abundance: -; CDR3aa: CASSFGRMHYEQYF; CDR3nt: TGTGCCAGCAGCTTCGGCCGGATGCACTACGAGCAGTACTTC
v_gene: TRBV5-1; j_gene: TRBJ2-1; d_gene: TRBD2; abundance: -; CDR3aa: CASSSRGSGTNNEQFF; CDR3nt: TGCGCCAGCAGCTCCCGCGGTAGCGGGACTAACAATGAGCAGTTCTTC
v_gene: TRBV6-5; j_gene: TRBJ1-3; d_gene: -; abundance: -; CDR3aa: CASRVNLIPGNTIYF; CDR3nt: TGTGCCAGCAGAGTAAATCTCATACCTGGAAACACCATATATTTT
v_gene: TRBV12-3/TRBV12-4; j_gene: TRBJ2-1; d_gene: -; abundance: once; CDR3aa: CASSYYNEQFF; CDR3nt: TGTGCCAGCAGTTATTACAATGAGCAGTTCTTC
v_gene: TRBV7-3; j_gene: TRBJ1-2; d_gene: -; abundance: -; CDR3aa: CAVREITGGYTF; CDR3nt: TGTGCCGTCAGGGAGATAACGGGTGGCTACACCTTC
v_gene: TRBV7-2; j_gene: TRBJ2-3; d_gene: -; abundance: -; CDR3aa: CASSLEPLTDTQYF; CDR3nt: TGTGCCAGCAGCTTAGAGCCTCTGACAGATACGCAGTATTTT
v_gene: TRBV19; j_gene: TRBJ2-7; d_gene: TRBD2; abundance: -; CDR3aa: CASSIGLAGGISYEQYF; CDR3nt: TGTGCCAGTAGTATTGGACTAGCGGGGGGAATCTCCTACGAGCAGTACTTC
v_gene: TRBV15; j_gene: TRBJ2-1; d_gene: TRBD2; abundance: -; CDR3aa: CATSPSGYNEQFF; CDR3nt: TGTGCCACCAGCCCTAGCGGTTACAATGAGCAGTTCTTC
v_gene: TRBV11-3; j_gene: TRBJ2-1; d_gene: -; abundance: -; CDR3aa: CASSLDRNNEQFF; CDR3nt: TGTGCCAGCAGCTTAGACAGGAACAATGAGCAGTTCTTC